This is a list of T cell receptor beta chains from one sample in a study of technical replicates of blood from a handful of donors. Clones were read by immunoSEQ multiplex PCR, and TCRdb kept only the in-frame ones, dropping some. The sample lists around 50,000 clones; 80% to 95% were seen once. Sequencing was carried out using PBMCs. Receptors originate from a human donor in good health. Some clones in this sample may be carry-over from other donors' samples. CDR3s include the opening cysteine and the closing phenylalanine or tryptophan. A D gene is named only where the DNA matches it firmly. Clone size, where shown, is once, few, many, or a class for clones that have expanded.

clone_size: NA
v_call: TRBV13
j_call: TRBJ2-7
d_call: TRBD1
cdr3_nt: TGTGCCAGCAGCTTAGCTCAGGGGGCGTTTAGCTACGAGCAGTACTTC
cdr3_aa: CASSLAQGAFSYEQYF

clone_size: NA
v_call: TRBV27
j_call: TRBJ1-2
d_call: TRBD1
cdr3_nt: TGTGCCAGCAGTAACATGAGGACAGGGATCTACGGCTACACCTTC
cdr3_aa: CASSNMRTGIYGYTF

clone_size: NA
v_call: TRBV2
j_call: TRBJ1-1
d_call: TRBD1
cdr3_nt: TGTGCCAGCAGCCGGACAGGGAACACTGAAGCTTTCTTT
cdr3_aa: CASSRTGNTEAFF

clone_size: NA
v_call: TRBV11-3
j_call: TRBJ1-2
d_call: TRBD1
cdr3_nt: TGTGCCAGCAGCTACCCGGGACAGGGGTACTATGGCTACACCTTC
cdr3_aa: CASSYPGQGYYGYTF

clone_size: NA
v_call: TRBV7-9
j_call: TRBJ2-1
d_call: TRBD1
cdr3_nt: TGTGCCAGCAGCCCGGGACAGGGGAACAATGAGCAGTTCTTC
cdr3_aa: CASSPGQGNNEQFF

clone_size: NA
v_call: TRBV4-3
j_call: TRBJ2-5
d_call: TRBD2
cdr3_nt: TGCGCCAGCAGCCGTAGCGGGGGCACGGGGGAGACCCAGTACTTC
cdr3_aa: CASSRSGGTGETQYF

clone_size: NA
v_call: TRBV19
j_call: TRBJ2-1
d_call: TRBD2
cdr3_nt: TGTGCCAGTAGTATAGCGGGAGGGCCTTACAATGAGCAGTTCTTC
cdr3_aa: CASSIAGGPYNEQFF

clone_size: NA
v_call: TRBV18
j_call: TRBJ2-7
d_call: TRBD1
cdr3_nt: TGTGCCAGCTCACCTGTAGACAGGGTCTCCCTCGAGCAGTACTTC
cdr3_aa: CASSPVDRVSLEQYF

clone_size: NA
v_call: TRBV19
j_call: TRBJ1-3
d_call: NA
cdr3_nt: TGTGCCAGTAGTATCGACTTTAGACGTGGAAACACCATATATTTT
cdr3_aa: CASSIDFRRGNTIYF

clone_size: NA
v_call: TRBV2
j_call: TRBJ2-3
d_call: NA
cdr3_nt: TGTGCCAGCAGGGGGCAGGGATTGGGCACAGATACGCAGTATTTT
cdr3_aa: CASRGQGLGTDTQYF

clone_size: NA
v_call: TRBV18
j_call: TRBJ2-3
d_call: NA
cdr3_nt: TGTGCCAGCTCGGGTTTGGCGGGGTACACAGATACGCAGTATTTT
cdr3_aa: CASSGLAGYTDTQYF

clone_size: NA
v_call: TRBV28
j_call: TRBJ2-5
d_call: NA
cdr3_nt: TGTGCCAGCAGTTTAATCCCGCCGGGGATCGGGGGGACCCAGTACTTC
cdr3_aa: CASSLIPPGIGGTQYF

clone_size: NA
v_call: TRBV25-1
j_call: TRBJ2-7
d_call: NA
cdr3_nt: TGTGCCAGCAGCCGGGACACCTACTACGAGCAGTACTTC
cdr3_aa: CASSRDTYYEQYF

clone_size: NA
v_call: TRBV7-9
j_call: TRBJ1-2
d_call: TRBD1
cdr3_nt: TGTGCCAGCAGCTTAGAGGGGGCGGTACATGGCTACACCTTC
cdr3_aa: CASSLEGAVHGYTF

clone_size: NA
v_call: TRBV9
j_call: TRBJ2-3
d_call: NA
cdr3_nt: TGTGCCAGCAGCGTAGCGGGGGGCAGGACAGATACGCAGTATTTT
cdr3_aa: CASSVAGGRTDTQYF

clone_size: NA
v_call: TRBV6-5
j_call: TRBJ1-2
d_call: NA
cdr3_nt: TGTGCCAGCAGTTACTCGTTTACAGCCTATGGCTACACCTTC
cdr3_aa: CASSYSFTAYGYTF

clone_size: NA
v_call: TRBV7-9
j_call: TRBJ1-5
d_call: NA
cdr3_nt: TGTGCCAGCAGCTTAGAACCGAGGCAGCCCCAGCATTTT
cdr3_aa: CASSLEPRQPQHF

clone_size: once
v_call: TRBV9
j_call: TRBJ2-6
d_call: NA
cdr3_nt: TGTGCCAGCAGCGTAGCAGGGACTGGGGCCAACGTCCTGACTTTC
cdr3_aa: CASSVAGTGANVLTF

clone_size: NA
v_call: TRBV7-8
j_call: TRBJ2-1
d_call: TRBD2
cdr3_nt: TGTGCCAGCAGCCCAGGGACTAGCTGGCAGTTCTTC
cdr3_aa: CASSPGTSWQFF

clone_size: NA
v_call: TRBV5-6
j_call: TRBJ2-2
d_call: TRBD2
cdr3_nt: TGTGCCAGCAGCCTAAGGACTAGCGGGGGGAACACCGGGGAGCTGTTTTTT
cdr3_aa: CASSLRTSGGNTGELFF

clone_size: NA
v_call: TRBV5-1
j_call: TRBJ1-4
d_call: NA
cdr3_nt: TGCGCCAGCAGCTTGGCCCCTCCAGGTGAAAAACTGTTTTTT
cdr3_aa: CASSLAPPGEKLFF

clone_size: NA
v_call: TRBV4-3
j_call: TRBJ1-6
d_call: NA
cdr3_nt: TGCGCCAGCAGCCAAGACGGGGAAAATTCACCCCTCCACTTT
cdr3_aa: CASSQDGENSPLHF

clone_size: once
v_call: TRBV5-1
j_call: TRBJ2-5
d_call: NA
cdr3_nt: TGCGCCAGCAGCTTGGGTTCAGGCCAAGAGACCCAGTACTTC
cdr3_aa: CASSLGSGQETQYF

clone_size: NA
v_call: TRBV2
j_call: TRBJ1-5
d_call: NA
cdr3_nt: TGTGCCAGCAGTGTACTCCAGGGAGGTCAGCCCCAGCATTTT
cdr3_aa: CASSVLQGGQPQHF

clone_size: NA
v_call: TRBV2
j_call: TRBJ2-6
d_call: TRBD2
cdr3_nt: TGTGCCAGCAGGGTTTCGGGACTAGCTCCGGGGGCCAACGTCCTGACTTTC
cdr3_aa: CASRVSGLAPGANVLTF

clone_size: NA
v_call: TRBV4-2
j_call: TRBJ1-6
d_call: NA
cdr3_nt: TGTGCCAGCAGCCAAGACCCAAGGGGAAGCTCCTATAATTCACCCCTCCACTTT
cdr3_aa: CASSQDPRGSSYNSPLHF

clone_size: NA
v_call: TRBV2
j_call: TRBJ1-2
d_call: NA
cdr3_nt: TGTGCCAGCAGTGAAGTGACACTAGCTAACTATGGCTACACCTTC
cdr3_aa: CASSEVTLANYGYTF

clone_size: NA
v_call: TRBV5-1
j_call: TRBJ1-2
d_call: TRBD1
cdr3_nt: TGCGCCAGCAGCCCGGACAGGCCCTATGGCTACACCTTC
cdr3_aa: CASSPDRPYGYTF

clone_size: NA
v_call: TRBV5-4
j_call: TRBJ2-2
d_call: TRBD1
cdr3_nt: TGTGCCAGCAGCTCTGGACAGGACAAGGGGCTCACCGGGGAGCTGTTTTTT
cdr3_aa: CASSSGQDKGLTGELFF

clone_size: NA
v_call: TRBV12-5
j_call: TRBJ1-2
d_call: NA
cdr3_nt: TGTGCTAGTGGTTTGGTACGGGGGGCCAACTATGGCTACACCTTC
cdr3_aa: CASGLVRGANYGYTF